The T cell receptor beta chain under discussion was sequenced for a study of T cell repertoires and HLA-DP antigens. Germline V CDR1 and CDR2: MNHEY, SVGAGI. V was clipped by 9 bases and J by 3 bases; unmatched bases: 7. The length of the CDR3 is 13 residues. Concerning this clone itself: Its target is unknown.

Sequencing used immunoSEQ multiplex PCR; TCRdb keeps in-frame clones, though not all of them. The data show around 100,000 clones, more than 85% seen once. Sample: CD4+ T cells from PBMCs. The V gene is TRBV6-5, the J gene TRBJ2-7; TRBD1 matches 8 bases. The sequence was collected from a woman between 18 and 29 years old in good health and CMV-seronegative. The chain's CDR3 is CASLDRGRYEQYF. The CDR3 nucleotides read TGTGCCAGTCTAGACAGGGGTCGCTACGAGCAGTACTTC.